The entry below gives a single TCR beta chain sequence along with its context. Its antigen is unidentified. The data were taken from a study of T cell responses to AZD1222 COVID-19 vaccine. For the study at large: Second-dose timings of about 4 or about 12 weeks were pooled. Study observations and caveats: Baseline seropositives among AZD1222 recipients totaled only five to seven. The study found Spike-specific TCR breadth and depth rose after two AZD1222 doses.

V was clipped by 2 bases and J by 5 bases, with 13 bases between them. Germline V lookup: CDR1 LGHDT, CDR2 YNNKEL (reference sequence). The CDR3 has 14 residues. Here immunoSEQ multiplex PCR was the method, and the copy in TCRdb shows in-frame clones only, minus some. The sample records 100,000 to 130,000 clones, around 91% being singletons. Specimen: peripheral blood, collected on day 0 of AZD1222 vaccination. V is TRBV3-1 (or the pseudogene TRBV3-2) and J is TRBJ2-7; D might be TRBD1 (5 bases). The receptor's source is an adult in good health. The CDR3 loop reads CASSQTTGRHEQYF. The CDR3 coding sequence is TGTGCCAGCAGCCAAACAACAGGCCGCCACGAGCAGTACTTC.